This T cell receptor (beta chain) was identified in a study of regulatory and conventional T cells in RAG deficiency. Blood CD4+ CD25-high CD127-low regulatory T cells supplied the genomic DNA template. CDR3 length equals 13 residues. Trimming removed 4 bases at V and 1 base at J, with 7 bases between. Germline V gene sequence: CDR1 SGHRS, CDR2 YFSETQ. Study conclusions and caveats: Shannon entropy was markedly lower and Simpson indices higher in RAG-deficient patients than control T-cell subsets.

Worth noting for this clone: Antigen: not known.

The data were produced by immunoSEQ multiplex PCR, yet TCRdb's version contains in-frame clones alone and is incomplete. The table has approximately 3,100 clones, approximately 94% seen once; the top ten hold over 7.5%. Separately, the same data were catalogued under a study of regulatory T cells. This second study says: The primer mix had 52 TRBV and 13 TRBJ primers.

The genes are TRBV5-1 and TRBJ2-3; D gene unclear. The sample comprised CD4+ Tregs sorted from blood. The sequence was obtained from a human donor in good health. CDR3 sequence (DNA): TGCGCCAGCAGCGTGGACGGCACAGATACGCAGTATTTT. Its translation is CASSVDGTDTQYF.